What follows are 30 T cell receptor beta chains derived from one specimen sequenced in a study of blood T cell repertoires in COVID-19. TCRdb's table, derived via immunoSEQ multiplex PCR, lists solely in-frame clones and lacks some. Of more than 200,000 clones detected, roughly four fifths appear once; the ten largest clones hold roughly 1.8%. Sequenced material: PBMCs or T cells enriched from blood (not recorded which). Receptors originate from a man aged 60 to 75 who had recovered from COVID-19.

This clone was seen a few times. This chain connects TRBV27 to TRBJ2-3, with TRBD2 identical over 12 bases. Germline V gene lookup returns CDR1 MNHEY and CDR2 SMNVEV (reference sequence). Trimming removed 5 bases from V and 4 bases from J; junction bases left unmatched: 7. There are 16 residues in the CDR3. The CDR3 region is CASSGLAGGQADTQYF. Here the CDR3 DNA reads TGTGCCAGCAGTGGGCTAGCGGGGGGGCAGGCAGATACGCAGTATTTT.

This chain joins TRBV10-3 and TRBJ1-1; possible D gene TRBD1, 6 bases. Trimming removed 3 bases at V and 8 bases at J, with 13 bases between. This CDR3 contains 13 residues. Germline V gene lookup returns CDR1 ENHRY and CDR2 SYGVKD. The CDR3 here is CAISEIIQGEAFF. Written as DNA, the CDR3 is TGTGCCATCAGTGAAATCATACAGGGAGAAGCTTTCTTT.

V is TRBV27 and J is TRBJ2-3; a possible D gene is TRBD1 (6 bases). V gave up 9 bases and J gave up 0 bases, with 19 bases separating them. Germline V gene lookup returns CDR1 MNHEY and CDR2 SMNVEV (reference sequence). CDR3 size: 16 residues. Here the CDR3 DNA reads TGTGCCAGTACGAAAACCTGGACAGTTAGCACAGATACGCAGTATTTT. It translates to CASTKTWTVSTDTQYF.

This chain links TRBV6-1 with TRBJ2-7, with D perhaps TRBD1 (6 bases). There are 12 residues in the CDR3. Looked up from germline, CDR1 is MNHNS and CDR2 is SASEGT. Trimming cost V 3 bases and J 6 bases, with 9 bases left between them. The CDR3 DNA reads TGTGCCAGCAGTGAGAACAGGGCCGAGCAGTACTTC. Translated, it gives CASSENRAEQYF.

The CDR3, as DNA: TGTGCCAGCAGCCCGAGAGGGGGCCCCCCGGGGTATTTT. Translating it yields CASSPRGGPPGYF. The rearrangement links TRBV7-9 to TRBJ2-3, with TRBD1 matching 7 bases. The CDR3 sequence is 13 residues long. V lost 5 bases to trimming and J lost 14 bases; unmatched junction nucleotides: 13. Germline V gene data show CDR1 as SEHNR and CDR2 as FQNEAQ (reference sequence).

The J gene is TRBJ2-2, the V gene TRBV5-4; TRBD2 is a possible D gene (6 bases). From germline, CDR1 is SGHNT and CDR2 YYREEE (reference sequence). The CDR3 spans 16 residues. Trimming pared 4 bases from V and 5 bases from J, leaving 18 bases between. The CDR3 region has the DNA TGTGCCAGCAGCCGCGGGACCGACCTAGGGACCGGGGAGCTGTTTTTT. Translation: CASSRGTDLGTGELFF.

The sample holds a few counts of this clone. V gene TRBV14 combines with J gene TRBJ2-7; 7 bases map to TRBD2. Germline V gives CDR1 SGHDN, CDR2 FVKESK. The trim removed 4 bases at V and 3 bases at J, leaving 6 bases unmatched. The CDR3 spans 14 residues. In nucleotides, the CDR3 is TGTGCCAGCAGCCTGGGAGGGGTGGGCTACGAGCAGTACTTC. This sequence encodes CASSLGGVGYEQYF.

The CDR3 nucleotides are TGTGCCAGCTCACCACCGGGGGCCGAGTCTGGAAACACCATATATTTT. Amino acid sequence: CASSPPGAESGNTIYF. The V gene is TRBV18, the J gene TRBJ1-3; D perhaps matches TRBD1 (6 bases). The CDR3 is 16 residues long. The ends were cut back, 0 bases at V and 1 base at J, with 10 bases in the middle. The germline gives CDR1 KGHSH, CDR2 LQKENI. The whole variable domain, filled in from reference TRBV18 and TRBJ1-3, reads NAGVMQNPRHLVRRRGQEARLRCSPMKGHSHVYWYRQLPEEGLKFMVYLQKENIIDESGMPKERFSAEFPKEGPSILRIQQVVRGDSAAYFCASSPPGAESGNTIYFGEGSWLTVV.

The chain links TRBV30 to TRBJ2-2; 13 bases align to TRBD2. Per germline, CDR1 GTSNPN and CDR2 SVGIG (reference sequence). V was clipped by 2 bases and J by 3 bases; unmatched bases: 3. This CDR3 is 16 amino acids long. CDR3 amino acids: CAWSLLAGGDTGELFF. The CDR3 region has the DNA TGTGCCTGGAGTCTACTAGCGGGGGGGGACACCGGGGAGCTGTTTTTT.

The rearrangement joins TRBV5-6 to TRBJ1-2; the match to TRBD1 covers 11 bases. Germline V gives CDR1 SGHDT, CDR2 YYEEEE. Germline trimming cut 6 bases from V and 8 bases from J; bases unmatched to any gene: 9. There are 14 residues in the CDR3. This CDR3 is CASNPRDRGFGYTF. The DNA of the CDR3 is TGTGCCAGCAACCCGAGGGACAGGGGGTTCGGCTACACCTTC.

This rearrangement joins TRBV6-1 to TRBJ1-6, with TRBD1 matching 9 bases. Germline V gene data show CDR1 as MNHNS and CDR2 as SASEGT. V lost 2 bases and J lost 9; bases outside the gene matches: 8. The CDR3 has 16 residues. The DNA for the CDR3 is TGTGCCAGCAGTGAACATGGGACAGGGTTGACTTCACCCCTCCACTTT. It encodes CASSEHGTGLTSPLHF.

The chain recombines TRBV14 with TRBJ2-3; a possible D gene is TRBD1 (5 bases). The CDR3 is made up of 13 amino acids. Germline V CDR1 and CDR2: SGHDN, FVKESK. V was clipped by 0 bases and J by 6 bases, with 7 bases between them. CDR3 nucleotide sequence: TGTGCCAGCAGCCAAGACAGGGCGGATACGCAGTATTTT. Translation: CASSQDRADTQYF.

The chain links TRBV7-9 to TRBJ1-1; 9 bases line up with TRBD1. There are 15 residues in the CDR3. V dropped 5 bases and J dropped 3; count of bases not matched to a gene: 7. Germline V lookup: CDR1 SEHNR, CDR2 FQNEAQ (reference sequence). CDR3 loop: CASSIRQGVDTEAFF. The CDR3 DNA reads as TGTGCCAGCAGCATTCGACAGGGGGTAGACACTGAAGCTTTCTTT.

This chain connects TRBV3-1 (or the pseudogene TRBV3-2) to TRBJ2-1; D is perhaps TRBD2 (6 bases). Germline V gives CDR1 LGHDT, CDR2 YNNKEL (reference sequence). Deletions cut 3 bases from V and 0 bases from J, with 15 bases between. The CDR3 consists of 17 residues. CDR3 residues: CASSQPLALYSYNEQFF. The CDR3 DNA follows: TGTGCCAGCAGCCAGCCTCTAGCGCTCTACTCCTACAATGAGCAGTTCTTC.

This sequence joins TRBV29-1 and TRBJ1-2, with a weak D call TRBD1 (5 bases). CDR1 SQVTM and CDR2 ANQGSEA come from the germline V gene. The CDR3 length is 14 residues. The germline V and J ends were trimmed by 2 bases and 1 base, with 11 bases remaining between them. The CDR3 loop reads CSVERQSYNYGYTF. As DNA, the CDR3 is TGCAGCGTTGAAAGACAGAGTTATAACTATGGCTACACCTTC.

The J gene is TRBJ2-5, the V gene TRBV6-5; D might be TRBD2 (7 bases). The CDR3 has 16 residues. Germline V gives CDR1 MNHEY, CDR2 SVGAGI. Trimming left V 4 bases short and J 4 bases short, with 19 bases between. The CDR3 DNA follows: TGTGCCAGCAGTTTAGGCAGGGGAGGGGGGGGAGAGACCCAGTACTTC. It translates to CASSLGRGGGGETQYF.

This clone was observed a few times. The chain is built from TRBV7-6 and TRBJ1-1; 11 bases map to TRBD1. This CDR3 region has 16 residues. The germline V gene has CDR1 SGHVS and CDR2 FNYEAQ. The J segment lost 4 bases and the V segment lost 5 bases, leaving 9 bases of the junction unmatched. The DNA for the CDR3 is TGTGCCAGCAGCGCCTTCCGGGACAGGGGGGGCACTGAAGCTTTCTTT. It yields the protein CASSAFRDRGGTEAFF.

The gene calls are TRBV5-4 and TRBJ2-4; 7 positions match TRBD1. This CDR3 has 18 residues. CDR1 and CDR2 (germline): SGHNT, YYREEE (reference sequence). The V segment lost 4 bases and the J segment 5 bases; nucleotides outside the gene matches: 18. CDR3: CASSLDRDASLGQNIQYF. Here the CDR3 DNA reads TGTGCCAGCAGCCTCGACAGGGACGCCTCCCTGGGCCAAAACATTCAGTACTTC.

The chain is built from TRBV6-5 and TRBJ2-1; TRBD1 might be the D (5 bases). The V gene lost 7 bases and the J gene lost 3 bases, with 10 bases spanning the gap. This CDR3 has 13 residues. Germline V lookup: CDR1 MNHEY, CDR2 SVGAGI. The CDR3 loop reads CASKDMVYNEQFF. The CDR3 DNA is TGTGCCAGCAAGGACATGGTCTACAATGAGCAGTTCTTC.

The chain is built from TRBV6-5 and TRBJ2-2; D perhaps matches TRBD2 (6 bases). Trimming removed 6 bases at V and 1 base at J, with 12 bases between. The CDR3 runs to 15 residues. In germline, CDR1 is MNHEY, CDR2 SVGAGI. CDR3 DNA sequence: TGTGCCAGCAGCCCCGGGACTTTGAACACCGGGGAGCTGTTTTTT. Its translation: CASSPGTLNTGELFF.

This sequence joins TRBV19 and TRBJ1-2; 7 positions agree with TRBD1. Germline CDR1 and CDR2: LNHDA and SQIVND (reference sequence). With V trimmed by 4 bases and J by 0 bases, 5 bases remained unmatched. This CDR3 has 15 amino acids. The CDR3 nucleotides are TGTGCCAGTAGTACCCAGGGACAGACTAACTATGGCTACACCTTC. As protein: CASSTQGQTNYGYTF.

V usage is TRBV4-3 and J usage is TRBJ1-1, with D tentatively TRBD1 (5 bases). The V end lost 0 bases, the J end lost 4 bases, and 12 bases lay between the germline ends. This CDR3 has 15 amino acids. Germline values: CDR1 LGHNA, CDR2 YSLEER. CDR3: CASSQDRGTTTEAFF. The CDR3 DNA reads as TGCGCCAGCAGCCAAGACCGGGGGACGACCACTGAAGCTTTCTTT.

V usage is TRBV7-3 and J usage is TRBJ1-1; unclear D gene. Germline CDR1 SGHTA, CDR2 FQGTGA. The CDR3 runs to 16 residues. V lost 1 base and J 2 bases, leaving 14 bases between the germline ends. The chain's CDR3 is CASSLMGANVNTEAFF. The CDR3 bases are TGTGCCAGCAGCTTAATGGGCGCAAACGTTAACACTGAAGCTTTCTTT.

This clone appeared once. This rearrangement joins TRBV5-1 to TRBJ2-1, with 12 bases fitting TRBD2. Germline V gene lookup returns CDR1 SGHRS and CDR2 YFSETQ. The CDR3 runs 15 residues. With V trimmed by 0 bases and J by 8 bases, 3 bases remained unmatched. The CDR3 DNA sequence: TGCGCCAGCAGCTTGGGACTAGCGGGGGTCGATGAGCAGTTCTTC. Translated, it gives CASSLGLAGVDEQFF.

V usage is TRBV19 and J usage is TRBJ1-1; possibly TRBD1 for D (5 bases). The germline gives CDR1 LNHDA, CDR2 SQIVND (reference sequence). The CDR3 is made up of 15 amino acids. The V end lost 7 bases, the J end lost 2 bases, and 17 bases lay between the germline ends. As DNA, the CDR3 is TGTGCCAGTACCCGGGGAGGGGCGACTAACACTGAAGCTTTCTTT. Residues: CASTRGGATNTEAFF.

This clone was recorded only once. This rearrangement joins TRBV24-1 to TRBJ1-2; weak D call: TRBD1 (5 bases). Germline lookup yields CDR1 KGHDR and CDR2 SFDVKD. The CDR3 has 16 residues. The germline V and J ends were trimmed by 3 bases and 5 bases, with 18 bases remaining between them. Here the CDR3 DNA reads TGTGCCACCAGTGATCCGGGCGCCAGGGCCTCTTATGGCTACACCTTC. Amino acid sequence: CATSDPGARASYGYTF.

The V call is TRBV5-1, the J call TRBJ2-7; D may be TRBD1 (6 bases). This CDR3 is built from 12 residues. V lost 4 bases to trimming and J lost 5 bases, with 10 bases between them. Germline V CDR1 and CDR2: SGHRS, YFSETQ. CDR3 sequence: CASSAGQNEQYF. CDR3 sequence (DNA): TGCGCCAGCAGCGCCGGACAGAACGAGCAGTACTTC.

The V call is TRBV30, the J call TRBJ2-3; TRBD2 matches at 12 bases. V lost 1 base to trimming and J lost 6 bases; unmatched junction nucleotides: 8. CDR3 length: 16 amino acids. Germline V gene sequence: CDR1 GTSNPN, CDR2 SVGIG (reference sequence). Here the CDR3 reads CAWSAGTSGGPDTQYF. The CDR3 nucleotides read TGTGCCTGGAGTGCCGGAACTAGCGGGGGGCCGGATACGCAGTATTTT. The full variable domain, completed using reference TRBV30 and TRBJ2-3, is SQTIHQWPATLVQPVGSPLSLECTVEGTSNPNLYWYRQAAGRGLQLLFYSVGIGQISSEVPQNLSASRPQDRQFILSSKKLLLSDSGFYLCAWSAGTSGGPDTQYFGPGTRLTVL.

This clone came up once. This chain joins TRBV6-5 and TRBJ1-2, with D possibly being TRBD1 (5 bases). CDR3 length: 15 amino acids. V was shortened by 4 bases and J by 4 bases, with 16 bases between the two germline ends. CDR1 MNHEY and CDR2 SVGAGI come from the germline V gene. The chain's CDR3 is CASSFGGVPLYGYTF. CDR3 DNA: TGTGCCAGCAGTTTCGGGGGGGTACCCCTCTATGGCTACACCTTC.

The chain has TRBV21-1 and TRBJ1-1; TRBD1 is the table's D call, not checked against the DNA. TRBV21-1 is a recognized pseudogene. The CDR3 spans 15 residues. The CDR3 loop reads CASTRTGGLNTEAFF. CDR3 sequence (DNA): TGTGCCAGCACTCGGACAGGGGGCTTAAACACTGAAGCTTTCTTT.